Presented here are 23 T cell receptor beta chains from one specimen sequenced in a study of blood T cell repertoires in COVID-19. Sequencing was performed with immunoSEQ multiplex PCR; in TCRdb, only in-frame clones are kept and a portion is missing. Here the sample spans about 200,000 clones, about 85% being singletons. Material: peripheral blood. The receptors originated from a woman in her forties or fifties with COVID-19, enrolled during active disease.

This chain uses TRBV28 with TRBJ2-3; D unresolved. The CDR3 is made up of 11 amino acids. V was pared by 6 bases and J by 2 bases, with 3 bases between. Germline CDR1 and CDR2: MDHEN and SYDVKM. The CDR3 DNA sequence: TGTGCCAGCAGCTTCACAGATACGCAGTATTTT. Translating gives CASSFTDTQYF.

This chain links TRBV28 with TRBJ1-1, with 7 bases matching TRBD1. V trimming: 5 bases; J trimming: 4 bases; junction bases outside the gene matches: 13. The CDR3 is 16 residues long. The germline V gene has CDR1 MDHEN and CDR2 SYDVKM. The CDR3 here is CASSQAEIQGITEAFF. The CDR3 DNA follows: TGTGCCAGCAGTCAAGCCGAAATACAGGGGATCACTGAAGCTTTCTTT.

CDR3 amino acids: CASSSVAVTSTDTQYF. CDR3 DNA sequence: TGTGCCAGCAGTTCGGTAGCTGTGACTAGCACAGATACGCAGTATTTT. The chain is built from TRBV6-2 or TRBV6-3 and TRBJ2-3; no clear D. V gave up 4 bases and J gave up 0 bases, with 14 bases separating them. CDR3 size: 16 residues. CDR1 and CDR2 from the germline V gene are MNHEY and SVGEGT.

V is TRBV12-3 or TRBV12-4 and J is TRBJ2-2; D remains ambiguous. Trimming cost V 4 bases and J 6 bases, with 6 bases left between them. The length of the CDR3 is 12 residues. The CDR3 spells CASSSGSGELFF. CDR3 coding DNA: TGTGCCAGCAGTTCCGGGTCCGGGGAGCTGTTTTTT.

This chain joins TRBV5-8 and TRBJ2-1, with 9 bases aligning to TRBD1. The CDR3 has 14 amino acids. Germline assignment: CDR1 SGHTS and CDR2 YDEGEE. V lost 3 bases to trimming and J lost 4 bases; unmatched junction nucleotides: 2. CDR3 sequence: CASSSDRGYNEQFF. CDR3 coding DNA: TGTGCCAGCAGCTCAGACAGGGGGTACAATGAGCAGTTCTTC.

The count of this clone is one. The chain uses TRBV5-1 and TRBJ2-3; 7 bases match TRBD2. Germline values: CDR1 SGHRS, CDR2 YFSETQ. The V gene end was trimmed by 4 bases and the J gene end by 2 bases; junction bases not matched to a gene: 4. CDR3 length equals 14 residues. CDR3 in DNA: TGCGCCAGCAGCCCCGGGACTACCACAGATACGCAGTATTTT. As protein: CASSPGTTTDTQYF.

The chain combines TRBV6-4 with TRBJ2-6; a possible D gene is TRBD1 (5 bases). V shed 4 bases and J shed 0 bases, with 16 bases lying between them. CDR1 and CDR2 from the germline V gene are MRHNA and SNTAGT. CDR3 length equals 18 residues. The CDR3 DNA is TGTGCCAGCAGTGCCCTTAACCTACAGGTCTCTGGGGCCAACGTCCTGACTTTC. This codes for CASSALNLQVSGANVLTF.

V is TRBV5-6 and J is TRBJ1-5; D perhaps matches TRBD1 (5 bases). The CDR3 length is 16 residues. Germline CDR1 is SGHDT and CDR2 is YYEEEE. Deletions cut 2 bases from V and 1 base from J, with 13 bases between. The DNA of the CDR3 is TGTGCCAGCAGCTTTTATCGACAGTCCAGCAATCAGCCCCAGCATTTT. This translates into CASSFYRQSSNQPQHF.

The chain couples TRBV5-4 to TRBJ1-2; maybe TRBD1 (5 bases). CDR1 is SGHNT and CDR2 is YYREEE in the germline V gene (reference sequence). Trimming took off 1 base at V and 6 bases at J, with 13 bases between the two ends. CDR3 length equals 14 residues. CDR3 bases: TGTGCCAGCAGCTTGACGGGGGGGTTCAATGGCTACACCTTC. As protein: CASSLTGGFNGYTF.

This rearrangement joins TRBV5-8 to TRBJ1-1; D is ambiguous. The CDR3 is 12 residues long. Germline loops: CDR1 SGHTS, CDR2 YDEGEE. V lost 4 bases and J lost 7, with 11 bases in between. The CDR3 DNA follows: TGTGCCAGCAGCCTGAGGAAGATTGAAGCTTTCTTT. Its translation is CASSLRKIEAFF.

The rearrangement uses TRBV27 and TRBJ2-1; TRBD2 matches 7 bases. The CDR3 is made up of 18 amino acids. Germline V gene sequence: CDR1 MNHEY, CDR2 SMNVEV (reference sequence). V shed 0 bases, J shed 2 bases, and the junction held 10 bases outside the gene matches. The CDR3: CASSLSGEGSFPYNEQFF. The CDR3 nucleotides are TGTGCCAGCAGTTTATCGGGGGAGGGATCTTTTCCCTACAATGAGCAGTTCTTC.

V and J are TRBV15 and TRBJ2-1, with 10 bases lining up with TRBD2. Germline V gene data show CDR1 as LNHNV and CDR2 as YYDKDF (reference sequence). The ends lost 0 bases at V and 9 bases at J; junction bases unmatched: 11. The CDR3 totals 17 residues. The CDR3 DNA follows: TGTGCCACCAGCAGAGATATAGGTGCTAGCGGGGGAGGTGAGCAGTTCTTC. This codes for CATSRDIGASGGGEQFF.

For the CDR3, the DNA is TGTGCCAGCAGCCAAGTCGACAGGGTAAATGAGCAGTTCTTC. Its translation: CASSQVDRVNEQFF. The gene calls are TRBV3-1 (or the pseudogene TRBV3-2) and TRBJ2-1; 7 nucleotides line up with TRBD1. Unmatched junction bases numbered 4, after V lost 1 base and J lost 7 bases. The CDR3 extends over 14 amino acids. Germline V gene sequence: CDR1 LGHDT, CDR2 YNNKEL (reference sequence).

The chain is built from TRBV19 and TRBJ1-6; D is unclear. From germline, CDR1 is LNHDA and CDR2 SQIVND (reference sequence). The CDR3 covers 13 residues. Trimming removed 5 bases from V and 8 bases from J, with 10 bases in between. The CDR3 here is CASSVRLYSPLHF. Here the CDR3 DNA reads TGTGCCAGTAGTGTCAGGTTGTATTCACCCCTCCACTTT.

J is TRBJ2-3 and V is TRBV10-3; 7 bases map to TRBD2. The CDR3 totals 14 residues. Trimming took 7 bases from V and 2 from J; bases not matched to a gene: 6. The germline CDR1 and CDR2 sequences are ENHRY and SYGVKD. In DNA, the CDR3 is TGTGCCATCACGCAGCGGGGAGACACAGATACGCAGTATTTT. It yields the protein CAITQRGDTDTQYF.

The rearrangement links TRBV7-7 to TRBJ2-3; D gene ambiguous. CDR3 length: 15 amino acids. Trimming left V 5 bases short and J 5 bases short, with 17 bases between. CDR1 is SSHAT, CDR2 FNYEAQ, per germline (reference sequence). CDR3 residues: CASSPLIGPGDTQYF. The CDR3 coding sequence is TGTGCCAGCAGCCCATTGATAGGTCCAGGAGATACGCAGTATTTT.

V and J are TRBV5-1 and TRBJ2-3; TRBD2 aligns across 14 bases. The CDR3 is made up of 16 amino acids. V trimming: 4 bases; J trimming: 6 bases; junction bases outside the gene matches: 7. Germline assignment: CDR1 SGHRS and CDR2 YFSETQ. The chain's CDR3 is CASSTGTSGGPDTQYF. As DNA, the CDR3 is TGCGCCAGCAGCACCGGGACTAGCGGGGGCCCTGATACGCAGTATTTT.

The CDR3 protein is CASSHPGILAGGPNNEQFF. The CDR3 DNA is TGTGCCAGCAGCCACCCCGGGATTCTAGCGGGGGGGCCCAACAATGAGCAGTTCTTC. The chain couples TRBV5-4 to TRBJ2-1; the match to TRBD2 covers 12 bases. In germline, CDR1 is SGHNT, CDR2 YYREEE (reference sequence). The CDR3 consists of 19 residues. The ends lost 4 bases at V and 5 bases at J; junction bases unmatched: 16.

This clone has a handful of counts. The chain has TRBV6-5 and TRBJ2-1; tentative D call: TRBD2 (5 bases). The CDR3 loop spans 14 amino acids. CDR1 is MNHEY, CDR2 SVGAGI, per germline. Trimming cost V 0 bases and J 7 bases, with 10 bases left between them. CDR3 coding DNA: TGTGCCAGCAGTTACTCAGCGGTCAGTAATGAGCAGTTCTTC. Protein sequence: CASSYSAVSNEQFF.

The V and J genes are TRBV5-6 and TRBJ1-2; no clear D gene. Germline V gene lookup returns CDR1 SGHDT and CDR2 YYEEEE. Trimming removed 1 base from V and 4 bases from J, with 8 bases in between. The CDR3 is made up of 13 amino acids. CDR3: CASSLLVSYGYTF. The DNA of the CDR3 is TGTGCCAGCAGCTTGTTGGTCAGCTATGGCTACACCTTC.

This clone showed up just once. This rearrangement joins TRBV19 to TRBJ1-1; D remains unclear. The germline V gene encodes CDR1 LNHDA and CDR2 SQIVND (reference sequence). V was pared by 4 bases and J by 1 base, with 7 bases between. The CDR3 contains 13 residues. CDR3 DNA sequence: TGTGCCAGTAGTACCTCAGGGAACACTGAAGCTTTCTTT. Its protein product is CASSTSGNTEAFF.

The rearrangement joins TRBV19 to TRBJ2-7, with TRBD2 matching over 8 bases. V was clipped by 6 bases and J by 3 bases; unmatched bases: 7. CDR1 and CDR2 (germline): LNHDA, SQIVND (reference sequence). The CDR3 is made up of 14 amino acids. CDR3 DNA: TGTGCCAGTAGAGCGGGGGCCACAGACTACGAGCAGTACTTC. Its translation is CASRAGATDYEQYF.

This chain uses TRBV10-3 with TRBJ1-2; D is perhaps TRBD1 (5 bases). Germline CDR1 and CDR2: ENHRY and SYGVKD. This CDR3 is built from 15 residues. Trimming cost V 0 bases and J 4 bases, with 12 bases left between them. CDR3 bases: TGTGCCATCAGTGAGTCGCTGGGGCCTTTCTATGGCTACACCTTC. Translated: CAISESLGPFYGYTF.